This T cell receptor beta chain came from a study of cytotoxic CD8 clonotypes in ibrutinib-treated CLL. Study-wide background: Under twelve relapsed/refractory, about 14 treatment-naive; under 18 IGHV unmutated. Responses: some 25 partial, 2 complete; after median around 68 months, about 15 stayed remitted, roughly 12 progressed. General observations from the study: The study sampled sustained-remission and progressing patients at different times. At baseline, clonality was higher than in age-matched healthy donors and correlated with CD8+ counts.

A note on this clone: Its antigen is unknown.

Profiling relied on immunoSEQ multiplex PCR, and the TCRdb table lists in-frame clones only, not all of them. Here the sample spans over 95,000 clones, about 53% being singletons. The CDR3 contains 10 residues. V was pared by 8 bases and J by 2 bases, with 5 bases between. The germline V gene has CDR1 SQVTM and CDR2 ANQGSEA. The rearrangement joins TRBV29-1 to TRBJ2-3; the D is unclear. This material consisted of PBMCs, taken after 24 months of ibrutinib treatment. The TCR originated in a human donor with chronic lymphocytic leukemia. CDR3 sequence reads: CSSDTDTQYF. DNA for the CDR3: TGCAGCTCGGACACAGATACGCAGTATTTT.